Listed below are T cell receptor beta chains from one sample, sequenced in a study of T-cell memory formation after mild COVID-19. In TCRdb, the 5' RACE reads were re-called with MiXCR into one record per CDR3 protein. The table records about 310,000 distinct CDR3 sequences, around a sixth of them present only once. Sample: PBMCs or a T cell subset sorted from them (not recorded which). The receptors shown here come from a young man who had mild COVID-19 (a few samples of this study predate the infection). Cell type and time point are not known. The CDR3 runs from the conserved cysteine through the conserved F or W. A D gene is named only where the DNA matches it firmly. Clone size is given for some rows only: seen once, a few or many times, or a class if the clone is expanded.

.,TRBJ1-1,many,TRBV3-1,TGTGCCAGCAGCCCCCTTGGAGACACTGAAGCTTTCTTT,CASSPLGDTEAFF
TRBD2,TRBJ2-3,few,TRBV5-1,TGCGCCAGCAGCTTTGGACTAGCGGGGGGTATAAGCACAGATACGCAGTATTTT,CASSFGLAGGISTDTQYF
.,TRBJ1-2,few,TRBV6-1,TGTGCCAGCAACTATAATCCACAGGGAGTGGGATATGGCTACACCTTC,CASNYNPQGVGYGYTF
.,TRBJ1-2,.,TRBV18,TGTGCCAGCTCGTACGACGGAGAGCAGTATGGCTACACCTTC,CASSYDGEQYGYTF
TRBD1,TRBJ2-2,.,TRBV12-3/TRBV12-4,TGTGCCAGCACCGAACGACAGGGGAACACCGGGGAGCTGTTTTTT,CASTERQGNTGELFF
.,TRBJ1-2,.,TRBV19,TGTGCCAGTAGGCCAGCGGACTATGGCTACACCTTC,CASRPADYGYTF
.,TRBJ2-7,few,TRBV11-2,TGTGCCAGCAGCTTAGATCGGCCGGTGAACTACGAGCAGTACTTC,CASSLDRPVNYEQYF
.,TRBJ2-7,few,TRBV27,TGTGCCAGCAGCCCGACAGCCTCCTACGAGCAGTACTTC,CASSPTASYEQYF
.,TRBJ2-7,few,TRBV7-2,TGTGCCAGCAGCTTTAGTGGAGTCTACGAGCAGTACTTC,CASSFSGVYEQYF
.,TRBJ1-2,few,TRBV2,TGTGCCGGACTCCCGCAGGACAAGGTATACTATGGCTACACCTTC,CAGLPQDKVYYGYTF
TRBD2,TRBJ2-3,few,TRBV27,TGTGCCAGCAGTACCCCCTTAGCGGGGGTCCCTGATTATTCCACAGATACGCAGTATTTT,CASSTPLAGVPDYSTDTQYF
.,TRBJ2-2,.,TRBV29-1,TGCAGCGTTGGAGGACAGATTCAGGGCGGGGAGCTGTTTTTT,CSVGGQIQGGELFF
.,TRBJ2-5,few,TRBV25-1,TGTGCCAGCAGTGAATACCCTGCGGCTCGCCAAGAGACCCAGTACTTC,CASSEYPAARQETQYF
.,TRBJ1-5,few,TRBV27,TGTGCCAGCAGTTTATCGAATCAAGGGCATCAGCCCCAGCATTTT,CASSLSNQGHQPQHF
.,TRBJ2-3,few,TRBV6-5,TGTGCCAGCAGTTACTCGGTGGCAGTCACAGATACGCAGTATTTT,CASSYSVAVTDTQYF
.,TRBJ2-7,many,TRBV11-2,TGTGCCAGCAGCTTAGATAGAGGGTCCGAGCAGTACTTC,CASSLDRGSEQYF
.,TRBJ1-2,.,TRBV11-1,TGTGCCAGCAGCTTAGGAATGTTGGACACCGCTAACTATGGCTACACCTTC,CASSLGMLDTANYGYTF
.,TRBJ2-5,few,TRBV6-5,TGTGCCAGCAGATCTACAGGGAACCAAGAGACCCAGTACTTC,CASRSTGNQETQYF
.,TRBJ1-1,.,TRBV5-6,TGTGCCAGCAGCGCCGGGACACCGAATCGGGGGAACACTGAAGCTTTCTTT,CASSAGTPNRGNTEAFF
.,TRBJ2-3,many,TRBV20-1,TGCAGTGCTAGCCGGGGGACCATTAGCACAGATACGCAGTATTTT,CSASRGTISTDTQYF
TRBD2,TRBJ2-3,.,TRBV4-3,TGCGCCAGCAGCCAAGAATTGGGGAGGACTAGTCCCCCAGATACGCAGTATTTT,CASSQELGRTSPPDTQYF
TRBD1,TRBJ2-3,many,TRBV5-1,TGCGCCAGCAGAACGGGACAGGGTTCAGATACGCAGTATTTT,CASRTGQGSDTQYF
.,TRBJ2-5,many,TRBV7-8,TGTGCCAGCAGCGGGCTAGAAGAGACCCAGTACTTC,CASSGLEETQYF
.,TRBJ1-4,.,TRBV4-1,TGCGCCAGCAGCCAAGGTGAAAAACTGTTTTTT,CASSQGEKLFF
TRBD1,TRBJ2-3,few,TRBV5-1,TGCGCCAGCGCCGAGACAGGGAGCGCAGATACGCAGTATTTT,CASAETGSADTQYF
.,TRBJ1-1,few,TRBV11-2,TGTGCCAGCAGCCCGGGGGGGTCGGGTCGGCAATCTGAAGCTTTCTTT,CASSPGGSGRQSEAFF
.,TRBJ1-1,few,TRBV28,TGTGCCAGCAGTTTATACAAGAACACTGAAGCTTTCTTT,CASSLYKNTEAFF
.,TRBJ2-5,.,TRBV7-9,TGTGCCAGCATCAGGAGCCTCCAAGAGACCCAGTACTTC,CASIRSLQETQYF
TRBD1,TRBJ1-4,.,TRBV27,TGTGCCAGCCGCCTTTCCGTGACAGGGACTAATGAAAAACTGTTTTTT,CASRLSVTGTNEKLFF
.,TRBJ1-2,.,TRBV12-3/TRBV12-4,TGTGCCAGTTCCGCTGGGGTTCACTATGGCTACACCTTC,CASSAGVHYGYTF
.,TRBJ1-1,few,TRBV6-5,TGTGCCAGCAGTTACTCGAGACGGGTAGACGCCGAAGCTTTCTTT,CASSYSRRVDAEAFF
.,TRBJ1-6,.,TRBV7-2,TGTGCCAGCAGCTTAGAGTTCCCACCCCTCCACTTT,CASSLEFPPLHF
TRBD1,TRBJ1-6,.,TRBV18,TGTGCCAGCTCGATGACAGGGGGAAATTCACCCCTCCACTTT,CASSMTGGNSPLHF
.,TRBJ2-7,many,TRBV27,TGTGCCACCCAGAGGGCAGGGGCGTCCTACGAGCAGTACTTC,CATQRAGASYEQYF
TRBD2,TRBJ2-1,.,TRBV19,TGTGCCAGTAGTATTAGTGCGGGGCCGGGGGGTGAGCAGTTCTTC,CASSISAGPGGEQFF
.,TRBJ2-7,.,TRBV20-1,TGCAGTGGGGCCCTAGGTTCCTACGAGCAGTACTTC,CSGALGSYEQYF
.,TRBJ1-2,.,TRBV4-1,TGCGCCAGCAGCCGAGGGGACGGCGGTAACTATGGCTACACCTTC,CASSRGDGGNYGYTF
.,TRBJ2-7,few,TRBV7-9,TGTGCCAGCAGCAGATCGGCCGGGACCCCCTACGAGCAGTACTTC,CASSRSAGTPYEQYF
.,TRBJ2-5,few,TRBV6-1,TGTGCCAGCATGCAGGACGTCGGCATCCAAGAGACCCAGTACTTC,CASMQDVGIQETQYF
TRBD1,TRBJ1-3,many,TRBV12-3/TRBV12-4,TGTGCCAGCAGTACCGGACAGGGCCCGTACGCTGGAAACACCATATATTTT,CASSTGQGPYAGNTIYF
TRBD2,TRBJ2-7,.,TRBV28,TGTGCCAGCAGTCCCGGTTCTAGCGGGGGTTACGAGCAGTACTTC,CASSPGSSGGYEQYF
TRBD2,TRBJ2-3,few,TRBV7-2,TGTGCCAGCAGTTCACTAAAAGGACTAGCGGGGAACACAGATACGCAGTATTTT,CASSSLKGLAGNTDTQYF
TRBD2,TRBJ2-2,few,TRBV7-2,TGTGCCAGCAGCCGCGGGGGGACGAACACCGGGGAGCTGTTTTTT,CASSRGGTNTGELFF
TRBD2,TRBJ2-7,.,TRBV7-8,TGTGCCAGCAGCTTAACACGGGGGGGCCGGTACGAGCAGTACTTC,CASSLTRGGRYEQYF
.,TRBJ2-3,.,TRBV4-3,TGCGCCAGCAGCCAAGCTTCAGGGTTCACAGATACGCAGTATTTT,CASSQASGFTDTQYF
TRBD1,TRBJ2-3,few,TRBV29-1,TGCAGCGTTGTCGACAGGGCAGATACGCAGTATTTT,CSVVDRADTQYF
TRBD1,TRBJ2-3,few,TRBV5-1,TGCGCCAGCGGTCAACAGGGGTGGACAGATACGCAGTATTTT,CASGQQGWTDTQYF
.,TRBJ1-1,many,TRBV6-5,TGTGCCAGCAGACCCACGGGGGGCACTGAAGCTTTCTTT,CASRPTGGTEAFF
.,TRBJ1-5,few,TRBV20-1,TGCAGTGCCGAGTCTAGGTCCCAGCCCCAGCATTTT,CSAESRSQPQHF
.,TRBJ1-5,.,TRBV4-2,TGTGCCAGCAGCCAAGAGCAGGGAGACCAGCACCAGCATTTT,CASSQEQGDQHQHF
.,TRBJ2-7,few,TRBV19,TGTGCCAGTAGTTTCCCCGGGACCCTCTACGAGCAGTACTTC,CASSFPGTLYEQYF
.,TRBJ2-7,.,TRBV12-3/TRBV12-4,TGTGCCAGCAGTTTGACAGGCACGTCCTACGAGCAGTACTTC,CASSLTGTSYEQYF
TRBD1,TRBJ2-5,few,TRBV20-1,TGCAGTGCTAGAGACACGACAGGGGTCGAGACCCAGTACTTC,CSARDTTGVETQYF
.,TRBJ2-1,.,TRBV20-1,TGCAGTGCTAGAGGCAGGGGCGGGAATGAGCAGTTCTTC,CSARGRGGNEQFF
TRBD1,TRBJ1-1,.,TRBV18,TGTGCCAGCTCACCATCTTCGACAGGGCGGACTGAAGCTTTCTTT,CASSPSSTGRTEAFF
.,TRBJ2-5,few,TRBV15,TGTGCCACCAGCAGATCCCCGGGACTGAAAGAGACCCAGTACTTC,CATSRSPGLKETQYF
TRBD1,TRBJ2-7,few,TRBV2,TGTGCCACCTACAGGGGGCTCGACGAGCAGTACTTC,CATYRGLDEQYF
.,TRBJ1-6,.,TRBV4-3,TGCGCCAGCAGCCAAGACACCGACGTTCGGGATTCACCCCTCCACTTT,CASSQDTDVRDSPLHF
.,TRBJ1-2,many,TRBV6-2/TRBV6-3,TGTGCCAGCAGTTACTCGGCGGACCCCTATGGCTACACCTTC,CASSYSADPYGYTF